This record looks at one T cell receptor (beta chain) sequence and its context. This clonotype appeared a few times. Its antigen is still unknown. No base qualities exist here, and no much larger clone lies one base off it. The library was obtained by PCR. Sequencing relied on an Illumina HiSeq 2500. TCR libraries were prepared with molecular barcoding, using unique molecular identifiers to normalize TCRbeta repertoire quantification. TCRdb reanalyzed the raw reads on its own, using fastp at Q25 for trimming and MiXCR for clone calling, and kept in-frame beta chains. One record per CDR3 amino acid sequence lists the most common genes and DNA. The sample profile shows hundreds of thousands of distinct CDR3 sequences; 15% to 20% of them were found once. The top ten constitute around 30% of the sample. The sample's treatment or condition label is to be understood as: allogeneic hematopoietic cell transplantation with graft depleted of TCRalphabeta T cells and CD19 B cells. Transplant recipients were children who received TCRalphabeta/CD19-depleted allogeneic hematopoietic cell grafts.

This record belongs to a study of T-cell reconstitution after alpha-beta-depleted transplantation in children (dated by TCRdb to 2016 to 2017). About the investigation overall: Using TCR repertoire profiling, the study quantitatively followed how T-cell immune reconstitution unfolded in children after TCRalphabeta/CD19-depleted allogeneic hematopoietic cell transplantation. Study-wide findings and limitations: Over the following months the frequencies of hyperexpanded clones went down, and after one year T-cell counts and TCRbeta diversity were mostly credited to newly produced T cells. The high TCRbeta diversity at day 60 in some patients was ascribed to recipient T cells and intrathymic progenitors that had survived conditioning. The apparently early alphabetaT-cell count recovery about two months after transplant was reportedly dependent on only several hundred rapidly expanded clones derived from non-depleted graft cells.

CDR3 length: 16 amino acids, cysteine to phenylalanine. Left in the record is the CDR3 DNA by itself, 48 bases read in frame from the first base. The trim is 0 bases for V and 5 bases for J, with a gap of 17 bases between the germline ends. Sequences LGHNA (CDR1) and YSLEER (CDR2) are obtained from the germline V gene. The chain uses TRBV4-3 and TRBJ2-7, and TRBD2 may be the D gene, going by 5 matching bases. The receptor comes from a boy in the first two years of life who had a stem cell transplant for Wiskott-Aldrich syndrome, so the T cells may come from the graft donor. The sequences come from PBMCs, mostly from graft donor cells, collected 360 days after TCRalphabeta/CD19-depleted stem cell transplant. CDR3 region: CASSQEYRRPLDEQYF. The DNA sequence reads TGCGCCAGCAGCCAAGAGTATCGGAGGCCCCTCGACGAGCAGTACTTC.